This T cell receptor beta chain was documented in a study of T cells after posttransplantation cyclophosphamide. Points from the study as a whole: Later blood repertoires were often dominated by clones from the donor CD8+ memory compartment. Blood and skin or GI T cell repertoires showed limited TRB overlap. TRB clonality was highly associated with recipient CMV seropositivity and reactivation.

Worth noting for this clone: Its matching antigen is unknown.

The method was immunoSEQ multiplex PCR; TCRdb's version includes in-frame clones alone and lacks a portion of them. Of approximately 20,000 clones in the sample, 80% to 90% were seen once. V gave up 2 bases and J gave up 0 bases, with 7 bases separating them. Germline assignment: CDR1 LNHDA and CDR2 SQIVND (reference sequence). This CDR3 region has 14 residues. Controls had myeloablative marrow grafts with methotrexate and calcineurin inhibitor, sampled at 1 year. The rearrangement uses TRBV19 and TRBJ1-1, with a weak D call TRBD1 (6 bases). The sequencing here drew on PBMCs, taken roughly 49 weeks after allogeneic stem cell transplant with calcineurin inhibitor and methotrexate. This sequence originates from a female patient aged 30-39 years who received an allogeneic stem cell transplant from an unrelated donor, was CMV-positive, and had acute and chronic GVHD. A subset of T cells may come from the graft donor. The CDR3 DNA sequence: TGTGCCAGTAGTATACAGGGGCTGAACACTGAAGCTTTCTTT. It yields the protein CASSIQGLNTEAFF.